The 2 T cell receptor beta chains given below trace back to one sample, sequenced in a study of blood T cell repertoires in COVID-19 (dated by TCRdb to 2020 to 2021). Libraries were made using the immunoSEQ multiplex PCR assay. TCRdb's version of the immuneACCESS table is confined to in-frame rearrangements and falls short of the full clone set. An unresolved V gene accounts for under half of the shortfall where checked; the remainder is of unknown origin. Present in this sample are 150,000 or so clones, 86% of which were seen just once. Jointly, the top ten make up roughly 8.7% of the sample. The sample taken for sequencing was peripheral blood. The receptors derive from a woman aged 55-69 years with acute or convalescent COVID-19.

This chain uses TRBV6-5 with TRBJ1-2; D uncertain. Germline-derived CDR1 and CDR2 are MNHEY and SVGAGI. The CDR3 is 14 amino acids. Deletions cut 10 bases from V and 0 bases from J, with 15 bases between. The CDR3 sequence is CATRVSATNYGYTF. In nucleotides, the CDR3 is TGTGCCACCCGGGTCTCGGCGACTAACTATGGCTACACCTTC.

The chain uses TRBV28 and TRBJ2-2, with 7 positions matching TRBD1. This CDR3 comprises 17 residues. Germline trimming cut 6 bases from V and 3 bases from J; bases unmatched to any gene: 13. Germline CDR1 reads MDHEN; CDR2 reads SYDVKM. CDR3 coding DNA: TGTGCCAGCAGCGATCTACAGGGGCACCGCGACACCGGGGAGCTGTTTTTT. Protein: CASSDLQGHRDTGELFF. Looking up the rest from reference TRBV28 and TRBJ2-2 gives the full variable domain: DVKVTQSSRYLVKRTGEKVFLECVQDMDHENMFWYRQDPGLGLRLIYFSYDVKMKEKGDIPEGYSVSREKKERFSLILESASTNQTSMYLCASSDLQGHRDTGELFFGEGSRLTVL.